Reported below is one TCR beta chain. With 6 bases clipped from V and 6 bases from J, the junction kept 4 bases outside the gene matches. The CDR3 sequence is 13 residues long. Germline CDR1 is LNHDA and CDR2 is SQIVND (reference sequence). The sample belongs to a study of blood T cell repertoires in COVID-19. The wider study: The study drew acute and convalescent COVID-19 samples from the United States, Italy and Spain.

As originally analysed: The authors estimated nucleated cell counts from reference gene primer amplification. Sequenced by immunoSEQ multiplex PCR; TCRdb stores in-frame clones only, minus some. The D gene and trimming were derived from the DNA, and the V and J assignments and clone size from that table. The table records about 250,000 clones, roughly 85% of them present only once. The TCR sequence derives from a woman in her forties or fifties with acute COVID-19. Sequencing was done on a sample of PBMCs or T cells enriched from blood (not recorded which). This sequence joins TRBV19 and TRBJ1-2; the match to TRBD1 covers 10 bases. The CDR3: CASRRQGANGYTF. Here the CDR3 DNA reads TGTGCCAGTAGGAGACAGGGGGCCAATGGCTACACCTTC. The full variable domain, completed using reference TRBV19 and TRBJ1-2, is DGGITQSPKYLFRKEGQNVTLSCEQNLNHDAMYWYRQDPGQGLRLIYYSQIVNDFQKGDIAEGYSVSREKKESFPLTVTSAQKNPTAFYLCASRRQGANGYTFGSGTRLTVV.